The 28 T cell receptor beta chains given below trace back to one sample, sequenced in a study of shared clonotypes between healthy human individuals. Sequencing was performed with immunoSEQ multiplex PCR; in TCRdb, only in-frame clones are kept and a portion is missing. Among under 600,000 clones listed, 90% to 96% were seen once. Material: naive CD4+ T cells sorted from blood. Subset: CD45RA+ positively selected. The receptor source for this set is a young woman in good health.

The chain joins TRBV19 to TRBJ1-5; D is possibly TRBD1 (5 bases). Trimming removed 6 bases at V and 0 bases at J, with 12 bases between. Germline V lookup: CDR1 LNHDA, CDR2 SQIVND (reference sequence). This CDR3 spans 15 amino acids. This CDR3 reads CASRGDADSNQPQHF. The CDR3 nucleotides read TGTGCCAGTAGGGGGGACGCAGATAGCAATCAGCCCCAGCATTTT.

The V call is TRBV11-2, the J call TRBJ2-7; D is perhaps TRBD2 (5 bases). This CDR3 has 16 residues. Germline-derived CDR1 and CDR2 are SGHAT and FQNNGV. The V end lost 2 bases, the J end lost 2 bases, and 16 bases lay between the germline ends. Here the CDR3 DNA reads TGTGCCAGCAGCTTATATAAGCGGATGATCCCCTACGAGCAGTACTTC. As protein: CASSLYKRMIPYEQYF.

Worth noting for this clone: The junction differs from germline at one of its ends, possibly a read error. V gene TRBV19 combines with J gene TRBJ2-6, with D possibly TRBD1 on 7 matching bases. Germline assignment: CDR1 LNHDA and CDR2 SQIVND (reference sequence). The CDR3 has 17 residues. The CDR3 coding sequence is TGTGCCAGTAGTATCGGAGGGGGCCGGTCTGGGACCAACGTCCTGACTTTC. Protein product: CASSIGGGRSGTNVLTF. Together with reference TRBV19 and TRBJ2-6, the CDR3 gives the full variable domain: DGGITQSPKYLFRKEGQNVTLSCEQNLNHDAMYWYRQDPGQGLRLIYYSQIVNDFQKGDIAEGYSVSREKKESFPLTVTSAQKNPTAFYLCASSIGGGRSGTNVLTFGAGSRLTVL.

CDR3 sequence reads: CASSPIPAGANVLTF. The CDR3 DNA reads TGTGCCAGCAGCCCAATCCCGGCCGGGGCCAACGTCCTGACTTTC. This sequence joins TRBV5-6 and TRBJ2-6; D is undetermined. CDR1 SGHDT and CDR2 YYEEEE come from the germline V gene. V lost 4 bases to trimming and J lost 4 bases, with 12 bases between them. The length of the CDR3 is 15 residues.

The chain's CDR3 is CASSPMGTQPQHF. The CDR3 coding sequence is TGTGCCAGCTCACCAATGGGGACACAGCCCCAGCATTTT. The chain combines TRBV18 with TRBJ1-5, with D possibly matching TRBD1 (6 bases). V was pared by 2 bases and J by 7 bases, with 9 bases between. Germline V lookup: CDR1 KGHSH, CDR2 LQKENI. This CDR3 has 13 amino acids.

The chain joins TRBV21-1 to TRBJ2-4; TRBD2, the D gene given by the table, was not confirmed from the DNA. TRBV21-1 is a pseudogene segment. The CDR3 has 16 residues. As DNA, the CDR3 is TGTGCCAGCAGCAAAGGCGAATTACTAGCCAAAAACATTCAGTACTTC. This translates into CASSKGELLAKNIQYF.

In its sample, this clone was seen a few times. J is TRBJ1-5 and V is TRBV19; 10 bases line up with TRBD1. This CDR3 region has 15 residues. The V and J ends lost 6 bases and 6 bases, in that order; junction bases with no gene match: 8. Germline assignment: CDR1 LNHDA and CDR2 SQIVND (reference sequence). CDR3 in DNA: TGTGCCAGTAGCGAGACAGGGGGCGCGGGTCAGCCCCAGCATTTT. This gives the protein CASSETGGAGQPQHF.

The chain is built from TRBV18 and TRBJ2-6; D might be TRBD1 (6 bases). CDR3 size: 16 residues. V dropped 5 bases and J dropped 0 bases, with 11 bases sitting between them. From germline, CDR1 is KGHSH and CDR2 LQKENI. The CDR3 spells CASSEQGASGANVLTF. The CDR3 DNA reads as TGTGCCAGCTCAGAACAGGGTGCCTCTGGGGCCAACGTCCTGACTTTC.

V and J are TRBV7-2 and TRBJ1-4; unclear D gene. CDR3 length: 16 residues. CDR1 SGHTA and CDR2 FQGNSA come from the germline V gene. V was shortened by 3 bases and J by 0 bases, with 11 bases between the two germline ends. CDR3 sequence reads: CASSFVVSSTNEKLFF. CDR3 DNA: TGTGCCAGCAGCTTTGTCGTCAGCTCAACTAATGAAAAACTGTTTTTT.

The V and J genes are TRBV30 and TRBJ1-1; 11 bases align to TRBD1. V gave up 3 bases and J gave up 6 bases; unmatched junction bases: 3. Per germline, CDR1 GTSNPN and CDR2 SVGIG (reference sequence). The CDR3 runs 13 residues. As DNA, the CDR3 is TGTGCCTGGAGCGGACAGGGGGCATCTGAAGCTTTCTTT. This sequence encodes CAWSGQGASEAFF.

The chain has TRBV19 and TRBJ1-5; D gene uncertain. The CDR3 length is 16 residues. With 3 bases removed from V and 0 bases from J, the gap between germline ends came to 12 bases. Germline assignment: CDR1 LNHDA and CDR2 SQIVND (reference sequence). CDR3 loop: CASSMTRMYSNQPQHF. CDR3 nucleotides: TGTGCCAGTAGTATGACGAGGATGTATAGCAATCAGCCCCAGCATTTT.

This clone was seen more than once but under ten times. Other DNA sequences within the sample encode an identical CDR3. The rearrangement joins TRBV19 to TRBJ1-1; no firm D call. The CDR3 sequence is 14 residues long. V dropped 3 bases and J dropped 0 bases, with 8 bases sitting between them. Germline loops: CDR1 LNHDA, CDR2 SQIVND (reference sequence). In DNA, the CDR3 is TGTGCCAGTAGTATTGGGCCAGTGAACACTGAAGCTTTCTTT. It codes for CASSIGPVNTEAFF.

The J gene is TRBJ2-1, the V gene TRBV10-3; tentatively, D is TRBD1 or TRBD2 (6 bases each). The V end was cut by 3 bases, the J end by 6 bases, with 9 bases between. The germline V gene encodes CDR1 ENHRY and CDR2 SYGVKD. This CDR3 comprises 13 residues. The DNA of the CDR3 is TGTGCCATCAGTGACAGGGGAGGCAATGAGCAGTTCTTC. It translates to CAISDRGGNEQFF.

V gene TRBV19 combines with J gene TRBJ2-7, with D tentatively TRBD2 (6 bases). V shed 5 bases and J shed 6 bases, with 23 bases lying between them. Per germline, CDR1 LNHDA and CDR2 SQIVND (reference sequence). The CDR3 spans 16 residues. The CDR3 DNA is TGTGCCAGTAGTTCACCCCGGCAGGAGGGAAGTTTCGAGCAGTACTTC. Amino acids: CASSSPRQEGSFEQYF.

V is TRBV5-1 and J is TRBJ1-5; D is perhaps TRBD1 (5 bases). The CDR3 is 15 residues long. Germline loops: CDR1 SGHRS, CDR2 YFSETQ. V shed 1 base and J shed 9 bases, with 17 bases lying between them. In nucleotides, the CDR3 is TGCGCCAGCAGCTTGTGCCGGCACACAGGAGCGCCCCAGCATTTT. The encoded protein is CASSLCRHTGAPQHF. Filled out from reference TRBV5-1 and TRBJ1-5, the complete variable domain reads KAGVTQTPRYLIKTRGQQVTLSCSPISGHRSVSWYQQTPGQGLQFLFEYFSETQRNKGNFPGRFSGRQFSNSRSEMNVSTLELGDSALYLCASSLCRHTGAPQHFGDGTRLSIL.

This clone was observed a handful of times. The genes are TRBV7-9 and TRBJ1-5, with D unresolved. V lost 1 base, J lost 6 bases, and 4 bases lay in between. CDR3 size: 12 residues. Germline CDR1 SEHNR, CDR2 FQNEAQ (reference sequence). The CDR3 sequence: CASSLDRQPQHF. CDR3 DNA sequence: TGTGCCAGCAGCTTAGATCGTCAGCCCCAGCATTTT.

The chain combines TRBV18 with TRBJ1-3; D not resolved. Germline CDR1 KGHSH, CDR2 LQKENI. The CDR3 extends over 16 amino acids. The V end was cut by 0 bases, the J end by 0 bases, with 9 bases between. CDR3 coding DNA: TGTGCCAGCTCACCACCGTCACGATTCTCTGGAAACACCATATATTTT. Translating it yields CASSPPSRFSGNTIYF. The full variable domain, completed using reference TRBV18 and TRBJ1-3, is NAGVMQNPRHLVRRRGQEARLRCSPMKGHSHVYWYRQLPEEGLKFMVYLQKENIIDESGMPKERFSAEFPKEGPSILRIQQVVRGDSAAYFCASSPPSRFSGNTIYFGEGSWLTVV.

This clone was counted once. This rearrangement joins TRBV27 to TRBJ1-1, with TRBD1 identical over 7 bases. The ends lost 5 bases at V and 0 bases at J; junction bases unmatched: 3. The CDR3 totals 14 residues. Germline CDR1 and CDR2: MNHEY and SMNVEV (reference sequence). The CDR3 region has the DNA TGTGCCAGCAGTCGAGACAGGGTGAACACTGAAGCTTTCTTT. This gives the protein CASSRDRVNTEAFF.

The gene calls are TRBV6-1 and TRBJ2-3; 8 bases are a match to TRBD1. The CDR3 runs to 15 residues. The germline gives CDR1 MNHNS, CDR2 SASEGT. The junction had 2 bases not matched to a gene; V was cut back by 3 bases and J by 0 bases. CDR3 sequence: CASSERTGSTDTQYF. CDR3 nucleotides: TGTGCCAGCAGTGAGAGGACAGGGAGCACAGATACGCAGTATTTT.

This chain joins TRBV7-6 and TRBJ1-3; D gene uncertain. V shed 2 bases and J shed 2 bases, with 10 bases lying between them. The V gene's germline CDR1 is SGHVS and CDR2 FNYEAQ. The CDR3 contains 15 residues. The CDR3 sequence is CASSLIREPGNTIYF. In DNA, the CDR3 is TGTGCCAGCAGCTTAATAAGGGAGCCTGGAAACACCATATATTTT.

The chain combines TRBV5-1 with TRBJ2-5, with 9 bases that match TRBD1. J gave up 4 bases and V 4 bases, and 11 bases lay outside the gene matches. CDR1 and CDR2 (germline): SGHRS, YFSETQ. CDR3 length: 16 residues. CDR3 in amino acids: CASSTIGTGSGETQYF. Here the CDR3 DNA reads TGCGCCAGCAGCACGATAGGGACAGGGTCCGGAGAGACCCAGTACTTC.

J is TRBJ2-6 and V is TRBV7-6; 9 bases align to TRBD1. Germline CDR1 SGHVS, CDR2 FNYEAQ. With V trimmed by 6 bases and J by 1 base, 13 bases remained unmatched. This CDR3 has 19 amino acids. CDR3 protein: CASSLGYRGHVSGANVLTF. The CDR3 region has the DNA TGTGCCAGCAGTCTGGGATACAGGGGGCATGTATCTGGGGCCAACGTCCTGACTTTC.

The sample holds one count of this clone. V gene TRBV19 combines with J gene TRBJ2-1; D may be TRBD1 or TRBD2 (5 bases each). The CDR3 length is 15 residues. The germline CDR1 and CDR2 sequences are LNHDA and SQIVND (reference sequence). V lost 5 bases to trimming and J lost 6 bases, with 17 bases between them. This CDR3 is CASSPGSTGSNEQFF. CDR3 bases: TGTGCCAGTAGTCCAGGGAGTACAGGTAGCAATGAGCAGTTCTTC.

The rearrangement joins TRBV4-1 to TRBJ2-7; 7 bases agree with TRBD1. This CDR3 spans 12 amino acids. Germline CDR1 is MGHRA and CDR2 is YSYEKL. V shed 4 bases and J 5 bases; nucleotides not matched to a gene: 2. CDR3 in amino acids: CASSPQGNEQYF. DNA for the CDR3: TGCGCCAGCAGCCCACAGGGGAACGAGCAGTACTTC.

The genes are TRBV7-9 and TRBJ1-1, with 8 bases aligning to TRBD1. CDR3 length: 12 amino acids. Germline V gene sequence: CDR1 SEHNR, CDR2 FQNEAQ (reference sequence). Trimming removed 4 bases from V and 10 bases from J; junction bases left unmatched: 5. For the CDR3, the DNA is TGTGCCAGCAGCTCAACAGGGGGGAGAGCTTTCTTT. Residues: CASSSTGGRAFF.

The rearrangement links TRBV5-1 to TRBJ2-4; D is uncertain. V was cut by 4 bases and J by 0 bases, with 11 bases left in between. Germline CDR1 reads SGHRS; CDR2 reads YFSETQ. The CDR3 loop spans 15 amino acids. CDR3 coding DNA: TGCGCCAGCAGCAGCTCAAGCCTAGCCAAAAACATTCAGTACTTC. It encodes CASSSSSLAKNIQYF. Full variable domain (remainder filled in from reference TRBV5-1 and TRBJ2-4): KAGVTQTPRYLIKTRGQQVTLSCSPISGHRSVSWYQQTPGQGLQFLFEYFSETQRNKGNFPGRFSGRQFSNSRSEMNVSTLELGDSALYLCASSSSSLAKNIQYFGAGTRLSVL.

The chain links TRBV7-9 to TRBJ2-5; tentative D call: TRBD2 (6 bases). V was trimmed by 0 bases and J by 10 bases, leaving 21 bases between them. This CDR3 is 16 amino acids long. Per germline, CDR1 SEHNR and CDR2 FQNEAQ (reference sequence). The CDR3 region is CASSLAVRLGTGGQYF. Written as DNA, the CDR3 is TGTGCCAGCAGCTTAGCCGTCCGACTAGGGACTGGAGGCCAGTACTTC.

The chain recombines TRBV7-8 with TRBJ1-5; 10 nucleotides line up with TRBD1. V lost 2 bases and J lost 2; bases outside the gene matches: 6. Germline CDR1 is SGHVS and CDR2 is FQNEAQ. CDR3 length: 17 residues. The chain's CDR3 is CASSLKGTGVGNQPQHF. CDR3 DNA sequence: TGTGCCAGCAGCTTAAAGGGGACAGGGGTTGGCAATCAGCCCCAGCATTTT.